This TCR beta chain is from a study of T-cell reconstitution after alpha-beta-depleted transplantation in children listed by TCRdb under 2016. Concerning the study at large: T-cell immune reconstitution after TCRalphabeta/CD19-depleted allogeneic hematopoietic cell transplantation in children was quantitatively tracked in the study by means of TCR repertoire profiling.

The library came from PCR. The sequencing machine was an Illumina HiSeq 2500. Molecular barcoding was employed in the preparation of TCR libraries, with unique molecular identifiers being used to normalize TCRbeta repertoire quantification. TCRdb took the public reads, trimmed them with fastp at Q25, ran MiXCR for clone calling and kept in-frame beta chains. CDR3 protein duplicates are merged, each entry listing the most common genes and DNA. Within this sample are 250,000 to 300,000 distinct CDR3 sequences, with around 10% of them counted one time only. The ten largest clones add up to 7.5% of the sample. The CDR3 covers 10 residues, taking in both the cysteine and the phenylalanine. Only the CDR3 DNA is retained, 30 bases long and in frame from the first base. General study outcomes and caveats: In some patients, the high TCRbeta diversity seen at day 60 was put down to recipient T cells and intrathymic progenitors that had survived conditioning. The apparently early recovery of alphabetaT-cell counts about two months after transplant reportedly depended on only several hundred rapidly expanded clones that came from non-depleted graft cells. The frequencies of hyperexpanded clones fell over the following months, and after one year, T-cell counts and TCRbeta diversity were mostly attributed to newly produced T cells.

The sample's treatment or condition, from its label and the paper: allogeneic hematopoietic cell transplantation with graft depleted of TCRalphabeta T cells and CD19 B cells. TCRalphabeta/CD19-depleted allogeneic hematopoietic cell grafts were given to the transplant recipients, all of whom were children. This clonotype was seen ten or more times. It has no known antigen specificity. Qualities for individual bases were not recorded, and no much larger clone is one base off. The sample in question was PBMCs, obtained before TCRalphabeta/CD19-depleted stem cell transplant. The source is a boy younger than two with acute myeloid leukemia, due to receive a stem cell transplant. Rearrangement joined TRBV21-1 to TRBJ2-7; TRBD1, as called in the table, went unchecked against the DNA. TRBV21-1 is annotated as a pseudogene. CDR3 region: CATLPGPRHF. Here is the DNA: TGTGCCACCCTTCCGGGACCCCGTCACTTC.